A selection of T cell receptor beta chains follows, all from one sample in a study of breast tumors, draining lymph nodes, adjacent tissues. TCRdb re-called the multiplex PCR reads through MiXCR, storing one row per CDR3 protein. The sample has over 150,000 distinct CDR3 sequences, roughly 30% seen once. Source material: axillary lymph node tissue. Source of these receptors: a female donor with breast cancer. Some clones in this sample may be carry-over from other donors' samples. The CDR3 runs from the conserved cysteine through the conserved F or W. The D gene is left open where the match is weak. Some rows have no size entry. The others give once, few or many, or a class for an expanded clone.

CASSIGGTGSATQYF	TGTGCCAGTAGTATAGGGGGGACAGGGAGTGCGACCCAGTACTTC	many	TRBV19	TRBJ2-5	TRBD1
CASSPGQGASPLHF	TGTGCCAGCAGTCCCGGGCAGGGAGCCTCACCCCTCCACTTT	few	TRBV2	TRBJ1-6	NA
CASSAMGSATDTQYF	TGCGCCAGCAGTGCCATGGGGAGTGCTACAGATACGCAGTATTTT	many	TRBV10-1	TRBJ2-3	NA
CASSLWDSSYEQYF	TGTGCCAGCAGTTTATGGGACAGTAGTTACGAGCAGTACTTC	NA	TRBV28	TRBJ2-7	NA
CASSLSRGYEQYF	TGTGCCAGCAGCTTATCTCGGGGCTACGAGCAGTACTTC	many	TRBV7-2	TRBJ2-7	NA
CASSIGRRDNEQFF	TGTGCCAGTAGTATAGGGCGCAGGGACAATGAGCAGTTCTTC	many	TRBV19	TRBJ2-1	NA
CAVKGAGETQYF	TGTGCCGTCAAGGGGGCGGGAGAGACCCAGTACTTC	NA	TRBV2	TRBJ2-5	TRBD1
CATSHEIAGELFF	TGTGCCACCTCCCACGAAATTGCAGGGGAGCTGTTTTTT	NA	TRBV11-2	TRBJ2-2	NA
CASSDSGWGGGYTF	TGTGCCAGCAGTGACTCGGGATGGGGAGGTGGCTACACCTTC	many	TRBV2	TRBJ1-2	NA
CASSLQGSGNTIYF	TGTGCCAGCAGCCTACAGGGATCTGGAAACACCATATATTTT	many	TRBV12-3/TRBV12-4	TRBJ1-3	NA
CASSPPDISFNEQFF	TGTGCCAGCTCACCACCGGATATTAGCTTTAATGAGCAGTTCTTC	NA	TRBV18	TRBJ2-1	NA
CASTGVDYGYTF	TGTGCCAGCACCGGAGTGGACTATGGCTACACCTTC	many	TRBV2	TRBJ1-2	NA
CASRLKSVGALEQYF	TGTGCCAGCAGACTGAAGTCGGTGGGGGCACTCGAGCAGTACTTC	few	TRBV6-1	TRBJ2-7	NA
CASRGFSPYNEQFF	TGTGCCAGCAGGGGGTTCAGCCCCTACAATGAGCAGTTCTTC	NA	TRBV6-2/TRBV6-3	TRBJ2-1	NA
CSARGQFLNTIYF	TGCAGCGCCCGAGGGCAGTTTTTAAACACCATATATTTT	NA	TRBV29-1	TRBJ1-3	NA
CASKRDLEEAAFF	TGTGCCAGCAAAAGGGACCTAGAAGAAGCAGCTTTCTTT	NA	TRBV2	TRBJ1-1	NA
CASSYSAGVLQLTYNEQFF	TGTGCCAGCAGTTACTCGGCAGGGGTCCTTCAACTGACATACAATGAGCAGTTCTTC	NA	TRBV7-3	TRBJ2-1	NA
CATSDLDQGRTGELFF	TGTGCCACCAGTGATTTGGACCAGGGTAGAACCGGGGAGCTGTTTTTT	many	TRBV24-1	TRBJ2-2	NA
CAAGLATQYF	TGTGCCGCCGGGCTCGCGACCCAGTACTTC	many	TRBV6-1	TRBJ2-5	NA
CASSLGDRGNYGYTF	TGTGCCAGCAGCTTAGGGGACAGGGGCAACTATGGCTACACCTTC	NA	TRBV7-9	TRBJ1-2	TRBD1
CASSLSGGRTEQYF	TGTGCCAGCAGCTTAAGCGGGGGGCGAACCGAGCAGTACTTC	NA	TRBV7-2	TRBJ2-7	TRBD2
CASSYLVGQGLDGYTF	TGTGCCAGCAGTTATTTGGTGGGGCAGGGACTCGATGGCTACACCTTC	NA	TRBV6-6	TRBJ1-2	NA
CASSQREQTYEQYF	TGCGCCAGCAGCCAGAGGGAACAGACCTACGAGCAGTACTTC	many	TRBV4-1	TRBJ2-7	NA
CASSFQGARDTQYF	TGTGCCAGCAGTTTTCAGGGGGCGAGAGATACGCAGTATTTT	many	TRBV12-3/TRBV12-4	TRBJ2-3	TRBD1
CASSSPSYEQYF	TGCGCCAGCAGCTCCCCCTCTTACGAGCAGTACTTC	many	TRBV12-3/TRBV12-4	TRBJ2-7	NA
CASSPGQGAMNEQFF	TGCGCCAGCAGCCCAGGACAGGGGGCCATGAATGAGCAGTTCTTC	many	TRBV4-1	TRBJ2-1	TRBD1
CASSPNEGQSLNQPQHF	TGTGCCAGCAGCCCCAACGAAGGACAGAGCCTCAATCAGCCCCAGCATTTT	NA	TRBV6-2/TRBV6-3	TRBJ1-5	NA
CASRRGAEDQETQYF	TGTGCCAGCAGAAGGGGAGCGGAGGACCAAGAGACCCAGTACTTC	many	TRBV5-8	TRBJ2-5	NA
CASSVNSGSGDEQFF	TGTGCCAGCAGCGTTAATAGCGGGAGCGGAGATGAGCAGTTCTTC	many	TRBV9	TRBJ2-1	TRBD2
CASSDAYSNQPQHF	TGTGCCAGCAGCGACGCGTATAGCAATCAGCCCCAGCATTTT	NA	TRBV9	TRBJ1-5	NA
CASTKTGSSYNSPLHF	TGTGCCAGCACCAAGACGGGCAGCTCCTATAATTCACCCCTCCACTTT	once	TRBV12-3/TRBV12-4	TRBJ1-6	NA
CASSLVGIGGSTQHF	TGCGCCAGCAGCTTGGTTGGGATTGGCGGATCGACCCAGCATTTT	NA	TRBV5-1	TRBJ1-5	NA
CASNRPSSNTEAFF	TGTGCCAGCAATCGGCCCTCTAGCAACACTGAAGCTTTCTTT	once	TRBV2	TRBJ1-1	NA
CASSQVRGSNQPQHF	TGTGCCAGCAGCCAAGTGCGGGGTTCGAATCAGCCCCAGCATTTT	NA	TRBV4-2	TRBJ1-5	NA
CASGPPSQGAGGTQYF	TGTGCCAGCGGCCCGCCCTCACAGGGGGCGGGGGGGACCCAGTACTTC	NA	TRBV7-9	TRBJ2-5	NA
CSARELADLNEQYF	TGCAGTGCTAGAGAACTAGCGGATCTCAACGAGCAGTACTTC	NA	TRBV20-1	TRBJ2-7	TRBD2
CASSFQRHHYEQYF	TGTGCCAGCAGCTTCCAGAGACATCACTACGAGCAGTACTTC	many	TRBV7-9	TRBJ2-7	NA
CSASQTGSGANVLTF	TGCAGTGCTTCGCAGACAGGCTCTGGGGCCAACGTCCTGACTTTC	NA	TRBV20-1	TRBJ2-6	NA
CSAPTSGGSTDTQYF	TGCAGTGCTCCGACTAGCGGGGGTTCCACAGATACGCAGTATTTT	many	TRBV20-1	TRBJ2-3	TRBD2
CASSFSGYTF	TGTGCCAGCAGTTTCAGTGGCTACACCTTC	NA	TRBV12-3/TRBV12-4	TRBJ1-2	NA
CATSRAQGWEAQYF	TGTGCCACCAGCAGAGCGCAGGGGTGGGAGGCGCAGTATTTT	once	TRBV15	TRBJ2-3	NA
CASSPQSGALQETQYF	TGTGCCAGCAGCCCTCAATCCGGGGCTCTACAAGAGACCCAGTACTTC	many	TRBV7-9	TRBJ2-5	NA
CASSSIDIDYGYTF	TGTGCCAGCAGCTCCATCGACATCGACTATGGCTACACCTTC	many	TRBV5-4	TRBJ1-2	NA
CASSIQGAGGYTF	TGTGCCAGTAGTATACAAGGGGCTGGTGGCTACACCTTC	many	TRBV19	TRBJ1-2	NA
CASSPRGTSEKLFF	TGCGCCAGCAGCCCTCGAGGGACGAGTGAAAAACTGTTTTTT	many	TRBV5-1	TRBJ1-4	NA
CASSVTGPGATQYF	TGTGCCAGCAGCGTAACCGGGCCGGGAGCTACGCAGTATTTT	many	TRBV9	TRBJ2-3	NA
CASSSASSGNTIYF	TGTGCCAGCAGCTCAGCCAGCTCTGGAAACACCATATATTTT	many	TRBV7-9	TRBJ1-3	NA
CASSLLGIGMNTEAFF	TGTGCCAGCAGCTTATTGGGGATTGGGATGAACACTGAAGCTTTCTTT	many	TRBV11-3	TRBJ1-1	NA
CAIREGGRQVWTEAFF	TGTGCCATCAGGGAAGGGGGGCGGCAGGTTTGGACTGAAGCTTTCTTT	NA	TRBV10-3	TRBJ1-1	NA
CASSPGSGAYNEQFF	TGTGCCAGCAGTCCGGGGAGCGGAGCCTACAATGAGCAGTTCTTC	many	TRBV12-3/TRBV12-4	TRBJ2-1	NA
CASSELPGRAYEQYF	TGTGCCAGCAGTGAACTTCCGGGCAGAGCCTACGAGCAGTACTTC	many	TRBV2	TRBJ2-7	NA
CASSEGLDLGNTIYF	TGTGCCAGCAGTGAGGGACTGGATCTAGGAAACACCATATATTTT	NA	TRBV6-4	TRBJ1-3	NA
CASSSTGPQGGYTF	TGTGCCAGCAGTTCCACAGGTCCCCAGGGAGGCTACACCTTC	many	TRBV6-6	TRBJ1-2	NA
CASSGSSTNTQYF	TGTGCCAGCAGTGGCTCTAGCACAAATACGCAGTATTTT	many	TRBV6-4	TRBJ2-3	NA
CASSEWTGQGNYGYTF	TGTGCCAGCAGTGAATGGACGGGACAGGGGAACTATGGCTACACCTTC	few	TRBV6-6	TRBJ1-2	TRBD1